This T cell receptor (beta chain) is drawn from a study of blood T cells in healthy people across ages (dated by TCRdb to between 2015 and 2016). With regard to the full study: Template switching captured roughly one uniquely barcoded TCR beta cDNA molecule per two T cells in model experiments. Donors were grouped into four age groups: young (average roughly 15 years), middle-aged (over 35), aged (about 60) and long-lived (approximately 78). Using the same blood draw, the study looked at two additional independent replicas of 1 million unique cDNA reads for two donors, one aged 18 to 30 and the other aged 80 or older. To avoid experimental bias, donors of different ages were spread randomly across the sequencing lanes. Age-related changes in TCR beta repertoire diversity were measured in the study by deep sequencing normalized with unique cDNA molecular identifiers. What the study reported, not specific to this receptor: As age increased, observed TCR beta diversity per million T cells dropped in a roughly linear way, and a significant reduction was already evident by age 40. Estimates of total diversity based on one million sequenced T cells were regarded as lower bounds and as underestimates. The long-lived group showed more naive CD4+ T cells, fewer expanded clones and increased TCR diversity than the aged group, suggesting age selection. Because donor CMV infection status was unknown, age-related changes in expanded clonotypes were potentially confounded. The percentage of naive T cells measured by flow cytometry correlated strongly with observed TCR beta diversity. Because profiling used bulk unsorted PBMCs, naive and antigen-experienced compartments could not be compared conclusively.

Details on this clonotype: Which antigen it targets is not known. No base-level quality is on record; no much larger clone is a single base apart.

The CDR1 and CDR2 encoded by the germline V gene are SGHVS and FNYEAQ. From the cysteine up to the phenylalanine, the CDR3 has a length of 18 residues. Just CDR3 DNA is preserved here, 54 bases in frame from base 1. V trim: 3 bases; J trim: 0 bases; unmatched bases: 6. The donors were 40 or so Caucasian individuals from Russia, aged roughly 6 to 95 years, who were systemically healthy. About 9.6 milliliters of peripheral blood were collected from each donor into EDTA-treated Vacutainer tubes. Ficoll-Paque density-gradient centrifugation was used to isolate PBMCs, with at least 7 million per sample. Trizol reagent was used to extract total RNA from PBMCs, with at least 6 micrograms per sample. For every donor, an aliquot of PBMCs went through flow cytometry to measure the percentages of naive CD45RAhigh/CD27high T cells. The library was prepared using 5' RACE. A second roughly 6 to 11 cycle PCR used a sample-barcoded 5' primer and a J-beta primer mix. Each TCR beta cDNA molecule received a unique molecular identifier from a template-switch 5' adaptor carrying 12 random nucleotides. Each sample yielded at least 3 million CDR3-containing paired-end reads. The Mint cDNA synthesis kit, primed by a TRBC-specific oligonucleotide, was used to synthesize first-strand cDNA from all RNA. After uracil-DNA glycosylase treatment, a first 18-cycle PCR used universal primers M1SS and BC2_uni_R on all cDNA. Per the original workflow: For normalization, 1 million high-quality reads, each with a distinct molecular identifier, were randomly selected from each sample. Reads with shared molecular identifiers were discarded instead of being binned into consensus sequences. MiTCR, with a Q25 quality threshold and the strictest error-elimination algorithm, was used for CDR3 identification, clonotype clustering and error correction. A nonparametric unseen species model with Euler transformation was used to estimate lower-bound total TCR beta diversity. TCRdb trimmed public reads at Q25 via fastp, called clones via MiXCR and kept in-frame beta chains. One record per CDR3 amino acid sequence lists the most common genes and DNA. The V and J calls come from TCRdb's annotation, not from the publication. The sample table records over 1,500,000 distinct CDR3 sequences; about two fifths of these occur just once. Around 23% of the sample comes from the top ten.

Sample: blood. This chain joins TRBV7-6 to TRBJ2-1; 12 bases in the junction line up with TRBD2. This TCR derives from a human donor in good health. The DNA is as follows: TGTGCCAGCAGCTTGAGACTAGCGGGGGATTCCTCCTACAATGAGCAGTTCTTC. This gives the protein CASSLRLAGDSSYNEQFF.